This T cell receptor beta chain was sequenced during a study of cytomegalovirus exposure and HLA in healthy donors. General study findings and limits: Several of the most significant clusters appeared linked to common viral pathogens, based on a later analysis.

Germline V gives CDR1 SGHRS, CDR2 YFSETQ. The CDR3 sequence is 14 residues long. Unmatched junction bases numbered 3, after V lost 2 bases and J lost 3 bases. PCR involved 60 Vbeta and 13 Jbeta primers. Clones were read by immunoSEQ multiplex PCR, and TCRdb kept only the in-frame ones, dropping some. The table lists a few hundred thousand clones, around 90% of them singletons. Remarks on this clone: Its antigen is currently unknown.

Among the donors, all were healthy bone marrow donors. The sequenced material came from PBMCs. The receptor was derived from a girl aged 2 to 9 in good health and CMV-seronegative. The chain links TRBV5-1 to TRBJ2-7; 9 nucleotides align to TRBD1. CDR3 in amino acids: CASSFRQGDYEQYF. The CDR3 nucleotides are TGCGCCAGCAGCTTTAGACAGGGGGACTACGAGCAGTACTTC.